This T cell receptor (beta chain) was recorded in a study of blood T cell repertoires in COVID-19. At the level of the study: The analysed material was cDNA or gDNA that came from T cells, B-cell-depleted T cells, or PBMCs.

Trimming took off 0 bases at V and 4 bases at J, with 13 bases between the two ends. Germline lookup yields CDR1 SGHNT and CDR2 YENEEA. This CDR3 region has 16 residues. Clones were sequenced by immunoSEQ multiplex PCR, and TCRdb holds only the in-frame ones, with some missing. The top ten hold roughly 3% of the sample, which has approximately 230,000 clones, 87% seen once. Sequences were obtained from peripheral blood. The receptor comes from a man aged 18 to 30 with active or convalescent COVID-19. The rearrangement joins TRBV11-3 to TRBJ2-1; D possibly corresponds to TRBD2 (6 bases). As DNA, the CDR3 is TGTGCCAGCAGCTTAGATCCGGGGACTGCATACAATGAGCAGTTCTTC. Its translation: CASSLDPGTAYNEQFF.